The sequence of this TCR beta chain was determined in a study of blood T cell repertoires in COVID-19. Study-wide background: PBMCs, B-cell-depleted T cells, or T cells provided the cDNA or gDNA that made up the material.

The CDR3 contains 13 residues. With V trimmed by 5 bases and J by 11 bases, 11 bases remained unmatched. Germline V lookup: CDR1 MNHEY, CDR2 SMNVEV (reference sequence). The authors' processing: The assay estimated nucleated cells by amplifying reference gene primers. The data were produced by immunoSEQ multiplex PCR, yet TCRdb's version contains in-frame clones alone and is incomplete. The DNA gave D and trimming, while V, J and clone size come from that table. The sample comprises about 50,000 clones, around 85% of which are singletons, and 14% rests with the top ten. The sequenced sample consisted of peripheral blood. The genes are TRBV27 and TRBJ1-2, with 7 positions matching TRBD1. The receptor was derived from a human donor in a cohort sampled during active COVID-19. The CDR3 is CASSMTRTGLYTF. In DNA form, the CDR3 reads TGTGCCAGCAGTATGACTAGGACAGGTCTGTACACCTTC.